Below are 29 T cell receptor beta chains sequenced from a single sample in a study of shared clonotypes between healthy human individuals. Method: immunoSEQ multiplex PCR; TCRdb's copy keeps in-frame clones and lacks some. This table has roughly 2.4 million clones, around 95% appearing once. The specimen was naive CD4+ T cells sorted from blood. Subset given: CD45RA+ positively selected. All receptors come from a man younger than 35 in good health.

The chain uses TRBV11-2 and TRBJ2-2, with 7 bases that match TRBD2. The J segment lost 7 bases and the V segment lost 2 bases, leaving 7 bases of the junction unmatched. Germline values: CDR1 SGHAT, CDR2 FQNNGV. The CDR3 sequence is 15 residues long. The chain's CDR3 is CASSLWEGQGGELFF. The CDR3 bases are TGTGCCAGCAGCTTATGGGAGGGGCAGGGCGGGGAGCTGTTTTTT.

The rearrangement joins TRBV5-6 to TRBJ2-3, with 10 bases lining up with TRBD1. From germline, CDR1 is SGHDT and CDR2 YYEEEE. The CDR3 extends over 15 amino acids. V trimming: 2 bases; J trimming: 4 bases; junction bases outside the gene matches: 4. The CDR3 DNA reads TGTGCCAGCAGCTTCGGGACAGGGGTTTCAGATACGCAGTATTTT. This codes for CASSFGTGVSDTQYF. Drawing the rest from reference TRBV5-6 and TRBJ2-3, the complete variable domain is DAGVTQSPTHLIKTRGQQVTLRCSPKSGHDTVSWYQQALGQGPQFIFQYYEEEERQRGNFPDRFSGHQFPNYSSELNVNALLLGDSALYLCASSFGTGVSDTQYFGPGTRLTVL.

The chain recombines TRBV9 with TRBJ1-4; D gene unclear. The CDR3 runs 16 residues. Trimming removed 3 bases at V and 3 bases at J, with 15 bases between. Looked up from germline, CDR1 is SGDLS and CDR2 is YYNGEE. For the CDR3, the DNA is TGTGCCAGCAGCGCGAGGGTGGGAGGGTCTAATGAAAAACTGTTTTTT. Translating gives CASSARVGGSNEKLFF.

This chain joins TRBV4-3 and TRBJ2-1; D remains unclear. The V end lost 5 bases, the J end lost 9 bases, and 14 bases lay between the germline ends. Germline V gene sequence: CDR1 LGHNA, CDR2 YSLEER. The CDR3 runs 13 residues. This chain's CDR3 is CASSWVLTSEQFF. The CDR3 nucleotides read TGCGCCAGCAGCTGGGTCCTTACGAGTGAGCAGTTCTTC.

The chain links TRBV18 to TRBJ2-3; D might be TRBD1 (5 bases). CDR3 length: 15 amino acids. V dropped 6 bases and J dropped 0 bases, with 13 bases sitting between them. CDR1 is KGHSH and CDR2 is LQKENI in the germline V gene. The CDR3 here is CASSRSQESTDTQYF. The CDR3 DNA reads as TGTGCCAGCTCTCGTTCACAGGAAAGCACAGATACGCAGTATTTT.

The chain couples TRBV28 to TRBJ1-5; 9 bases map to TRBD1. This CDR3 spans 14 amino acids. Germline lookup yields CDR1 MDHEN and CDR2 SYDVKM. V shed 6 bases, J shed 4 bases, and the junction held 4 bases outside the gene matches. The CDR3 region has the DNA TGTGCCAGCAGCCCTGGACAGGGGAATCAGCCCCAGCATTTT. It codes for CASSPGQGNQPQHF.

This rearrangement joins TRBV2 to TRBJ2-7; D remains unclear. The CDR3 sequence is 12 residues long. Germline V gene sequence: CDR1 SNHLY, CDR2 FYNNEI. V dropped 2 bases and J dropped 5 bases, with 7 bases sitting between them. The CDR3 DNA reads as TGTGCCAGCAGTGAATTTTCCGACGAGCAGTACTTC. Translating gives CASSEFSDEQYF.

The rearrangement uses TRBV7-8 and TRBJ1-5; 7 nucleotides agree with TRBD1. The CDR3 spans 14 residues. From germline, CDR1 is SGHVS and CDR2 FQNEAQ. Trimming took 3 bases from V and 6 from J; bases not matched to a gene: 5. In nucleotides, the CDR3 is TGTGCCAGCAGCTTTGACAGGGCTATTCAGCCCCAGCATTTT. It encodes CASSFDRAIQPQHF. Based on the CDR3 plus reference TRBV7-8 and TRBJ1-5, the full variable domain is GAGVSQSPRYKVAKRGQDVALRCDPISGHVSLFWYQQALGQGPEFLTYFQNEAQLDKSGLPSDRFFAERPEGSVSTLKIQRTQQEDSAVYLCASSFDRAIQPQHFGDGTRLSIL.

The chain couples TRBV5-1 to TRBJ2-7; 9 bases fit TRBD2. CDR3 length: 17 amino acids. Germline V gene lookup returns CDR1 SGHRS and CDR2 YFSETQ. The J segment lost 0 bases and the V segment lost 0 bases, leaving 7 bases of the junction unmatched. The CDR3 DNA is TGCGCCAGCAGCTTGGGGTTAGCGGGAGCTAGCTCCTACGAGCAGTACTTC. Residues: CASSLGLAGASSYEQYF.

The chain recombines TRBV4-2 with TRBJ2-2; D gene uncertain. CDR3 length: 15 amino acids. Germline assignment: CDR1 LGHNA and CDR2 YNFKEQ. Trimming left V 2 bases short and J 3 bases short, with 10 bases between. The CDR3 coding sequence is TGTGCCAGCAGCCAATCGGACCTATACACCGGGGAGCTGTTTTTT. Translation: CASSQSDLYTGELFF.

V is TRBV2 and J is TRBJ2-3, with 8 nucleotides matching TRBD1. The germline CDR1 and CDR2 sequences are SNHLY and FYNNEI. The V segment lost 5 bases and the J segment 6 bases; nucleotides outside the gene matches: 7. The CDR3 spans 14 residues. CDR3 nucleotides: TGTGCCAGCAGTATTCAGGGGGCCACGGATACGCAGTATTTT. Amino acid sequence: CASSIQGATDTQYF.

This rearrangement joins TRBV5-4 to TRBJ1-2; no clear D. Germline CDR1 reads SGHNT; CDR2 reads YYREEE (reference sequence). This CDR3 spans 16 amino acids. V lost 3 bases, J lost 0 bases, and 15 bases lay in between. CDR3 DNA: TGTGCCAGCAGCTCCTATGGACGGTCCCCTAACTATGGCTACACCTTC. This gives the protein CASSSYGRSPNYGYTF. Drawing the rest from reference TRBV5-4 and TRBJ1-2, the complete variable domain is ETGVTQSPTHLIKTRGQQVTLRCSSQSGHNTVSWYQQALGQGPQFIFQYYREEENGRGNFPPRFSGLQFPNYSSELNVNALELDDSALYLCASSSYGRSPNYGYTFGSGTRLTVV.

This rearrangement joins TRBV28 to TRBJ2-7; 9 positions agree with TRBD1. The CDR3 is 16 residues long. Germline loops: CDR1 MDHEN, CDR2 SYDVKM. V gave up 5 bases and J gave up 1 base; unmatched junction bases: 9. Here the CDR3 reads CASSPVGTGSSYEQYF. CDR3 DNA: TGTGCCAGCAGTCCAGTGGGGACAGGGAGTTCCTACGAGCAGTACTTC.

Notes on this clone: This sample includes further DNA sequences coding for the same CDR3. The rearrangement uses TRBV6-5 and TRBJ1-2, with a tentative D call TRBD1 (6 bases). Germline V gene data show CDR1 as MNHEY and CDR2 as SVGAGI. The CDR3 has 14 residues. V lost 0 bases to trimming and J lost 4 bases, with 9 bases between them. CDR3 sequence: CASSYSGGGYGYTF. The CDR3 DNA reads as TGTGCCAGCAGTTACTCCGGGGGCGGCTATGGCTACACCTTC.

The J gene is TRBJ2-2, the V gene TRBV4-1, with TRBD2 matching 10 bases. The CDR3 runs to 16 residues. Germline CDR1 is MGHRA and CDR2 is YSYEKL. V lost 6 bases to trimming and J lost 0 bases; unmatched junction nucleotides: 4. The CDR3: CASSLTSGTNTGELFF. The CDR3 nucleotides are TGCGCCAGCAGTCTAACTAGCGGGACGAACACCGGGGAGCTGTTTTTT.

Comments on this clone: Other DNA variants within this sample encode the same CDR3. The rearrangement joins TRBV30 to TRBJ1-2; no firm D call. The CDR3 runs 13 residues. The V end was cut by 0 bases, the J end by 3 bases, with 8 bases between. Germline CDR1 is GTSNPN and CDR2 is SVGIG (reference sequence). The CDR3: CAWSVRADYGYTF. The CDR3 DNA sequence: TGTGCCTGGAGTGTAAGGGCCGACTATGGCTACACCTTC. The full variable domain, completed using reference TRBV30 and TRBJ1-2, is SQTIHQWPATLVQPVGSPLSLECTVEGTSNPNLYWYRQAAGRGLQLLFYSVGIGQISSEVPQNLSASRPQDRQFILSSKKLLLSDSGFYLCAWSVRADYGYTFGSGTRLTVV.

The CDR3 coding sequence is TGTGCCAGCAGCTCATTAGCTTCAGCGAGAGGTGACACCATATATTTT. Translating it yields CASSSLASARGDTIYF. This chain joins TRBV13 and TRBJ1-3; D is ambiguous. Germline values: CDR1 PRHDT, CDR2 FYEKMQ (reference sequence). The CDR3 length is 16 residues. The ends were cut back, 4 bases at V and 8 bases at J, with 21 bases in the middle.

The chain couples TRBV5-5 to TRBJ1-3; TRBD1 aligns across 9 bases. CDR3 length: 15 residues. The germline V gene encodes CDR1 SGHKS and CDR2 YYEKEE (reference sequence). Unmatched junction bases numbered 6, after V lost 4 bases and J lost 4 bases. The CDR3 loop reads CASSEQGAGGNTIYF. CDR3 coding DNA: TGTGCCAGCAGCGAACAGGGGGCAGGAGGAAACACCATATATTTT.

The rearrangement uses TRBV27 and TRBJ2-7; 8 bases map to TRBD1. J gave up 5 bases and V 0 bases, and 15 bases lay outside the gene matches. The germline V gene has CDR1 MNHEY and CDR2 SMNVEV (reference sequence). The CDR3 runs 18 residues. CDR3 region: CASSLSPKVGQVIHEQYF. DNA for the CDR3: TGTGCCAGCAGTTTATCGCCGAAAGTGGGACAGGTAATTCACGAGCAGTACTTC.

The table lists this clone with a count of one. The V call is TRBV5-4, the J call TRBJ1-6; 8 bases line up with TRBD1. Per the germline V gene, CDR1 is SGHNT and CDR2 is YYREEE (reference sequence). The junction had 12 bases not matched to a gene; V was cut back by 7 bases and J by 9 bases. The CDR3 runs 15 residues. The chain's CDR3 is CASAKTGTGGSPLHF. The CDR3 DNA sequence: TGTGCCAGCGCTAAGACCGGGACAGGAGGTTCACCCCTCCACTTT.

This chain uses TRBV5-6 with TRBJ1-6; D is undetermined. The germline V and J ends were trimmed by 0 bases and 9 bases, with 4 bases remaining between them. Germline V gene data show CDR1 as SGHDT and CDR2 as YYEEEE. This CDR3 has 12 amino acids. CDR3 protein: CASSLEVSPLHF. CDR3 nucleotides: TGTGCCAGCAGCTTGGAAGTTTCACCCCTCCACTTT.

The chain carries TRBV2 and TRBJ1-3, with D possibly TRBD1 on 5 matching bases. Deletions cut 11 bases from V and 0 bases from J, with 17 bases between. Per germline, CDR1 SNHLY and CDR2 FYNNEI. CDR3 length: 15 residues. CDR3 amino acids: CAAARGRVSGNTIYF. The CDR3 DNA follows: TGTGCCGCAGCGCGGGGCAGAGTCTCTGGAAACACCATATATTTT.

This clone was counted a few times. V gene TRBV9 combines with J gene TRBJ2-2, with TRBD2 as a possible D gene (5 bases). Germline loops: CDR1 SGDLS, CDR2 YYNGEE. V lost 1 base and J 5 bases, leaving 9 bases between the germline ends. There are 14 residues in the CDR3. CDR3 nucleotides: TGTGCCAGCAGCGTACCCGGCGGGACCGGGGAGCTGTTTTTT. It specifies CASSVPGGTGELFF. The entire variable domain, with the rest obtained from reference TRBV9 and TRBJ2-2, is as follows: DSGVTQTPKHLITATGQRVTLRCSPRSGDLSVYWYQQSLDQGLQFLIQYYNGEERAKGNILERFSAQQFPDLHSELNLSSLELGDSALYFCASSVPGGTGELFFGEGSRLTVL.

The V gene is TRBV10-3, the J gene TRBJ2-2, with TRBD1 identical over 9 bases. This CDR3 is built from 15 residues. Germline CDR1 ENHRY, CDR2 SYGVKD. V lost 6 bases to trimming and J lost 4 bases; unmatched junction nucleotides: 6. Written as DNA, the CDR3 is TGTGCCATCAGGACCGGGACAGGGTCCACCGGGGAGCTGTTTTTT. This sequence encodes CAIRTGTGSTGELFF.

This clone occurred once. This chain links TRBV5-6 with TRBJ2-2; D is ambiguous. V gave up 2 bases and J gave up 8 bases, with 10 bases separating them. The CDR3 is made up of 13 amino acids. CDR1 is SGHDT, CDR2 YYEEEE, per germline. The CDR3 loop is CASSFPGFGELFF. The CDR3 bases are TGTGCCAGCAGCTTTCCGGGTTTTGGGGAGCTGTTTTTT.

The J gene is TRBJ1-1, the V gene TRBV11-1; 8 bases match TRBD1. V dropped 5 bases and J dropped 5; count of bases not matched to a gene: 7. The germline CDR1 and CDR2 sequences are SGHAT and FQDESV (reference sequence). The CDR3 totals 14 residues. The CDR3 sequence is CASSPDRVGTEAFF. In nucleotides, the CDR3 is TGTGCCAGCAGCCCGGACAGGGTTGGGACTGAAGCTTTCTTT.

This chain joins TRBV18 and TRBJ1-1, with 8 bases fitting TRBD1. The CDR3 is 14 amino acids. Germline CDR1 reads KGHSH; CDR2 reads LQKENI. V gave up 4 bases and J gave up 4 bases; unmatched junction bases: 5. In DNA, the CDR3 is TGTGCCAGCTCACGAGACAGGGGCACCACTGAAGCTTTCTTT. It codes for CASSRDRGTTEAFF.

V gene TRBV12-5 combines with J gene TRBJ2-5; possibly TRBD1 for D (6 bases). The V gene's germline CDR1 is LGHNT and CDR2 FRNRAP. V was trimmed by 1 base and J by 0 bases, leaving 12 bases between them. This CDR3 has 16 amino acids. The CDR3 sequence: CASGLGGQPYQETQYF. For the CDR3, the DNA is TGTGCTAGTGGTTTGGGTGGACAGCCGTACCAAGAGACCCAGTACTTC.

The chain links TRBV7-3 to TRBJ2-3; 8 nucleotides agree with TRBD2. The V gene end was trimmed by 2 bases and the J gene end by 2 bases; junction bases not matched to a gene: 3. Germline CDR1 reads SGHTA; CDR2 reads FQGTGA. This CDR3 is 15 amino acids long. CDR3 sequence: CASSLQGLATDTQYF. CDR3 DNA: TGTGCCAGCAGCTTACAAGGACTAGCCACAGATACGCAGTATTTT.